Listed here are 21 T cell receptor beta chains from one sample, sequenced in a study of blood T cell repertoires in COVID-19. Clones were read by immunoSEQ multiplex PCR, and TCRdb kept only the in-frame ones, dropping some. The sample shows 88,000 or so clones, approximately 87% of them seen only once. The sequenced sample consisted of peripheral blood. These receptors originate from a human donor in a cohort sampled during active COVID-19.

This clone was detected only a few times. This sequence joins TRBV28 and TRBJ1-5, with TRBD1 as a possible D gene (5 bases). The CDR3 loop spans 15 amino acids. Germline-derived CDR1 and CDR2 are MDHEN and SYDVKM. Trimming cost V 3 bases and J 3 bases, with 12 bases left between them. CDR3 nucleotide sequence: TGTGCCAGCAGTTTTAGGGGCAGAGCCAATCAGCCCCAGCATTTT. As protein: CASSFRGRANQPQHF.

The sample holds one count of this clone. The V call is TRBV7-3, the J call TRBJ1-6; no reliable D call. The CDR3 covers 18 residues. V dropped 5 bases and J dropped 0 bases, with 17 bases sitting between them. Germline-derived CDR1 and CDR2 are SGHTA and FQGTGA. CDR3 bases: TGTGCCAGCAGCGCCCGAGGGCGGGGAAGCTCCTATAATTCACCCCTCCACTTT. This sequence encodes CASSARGRGSSYNSPLHF.

This chain uses TRBV6-6 with TRBJ1-2; D not resolved. V lost 7 bases to trimming and J lost 6 bases, with 21 bases between them. Per the germline V gene, CDR1 is MNHNY and CDR2 is SVGAGI (reference sequence). The CDR3 extends over 15 amino acids. CDR3 loop: CASTLDQTGSDGYTF. The DNA for the CDR3 is TGTGCCAGCACCCTAGACCAGACGGGTTCTGATGGCTACACCTTC.

The chain links TRBV28 to TRBJ2-1, with 14 bases lining up with TRBD2. Unmatched junction bases numbered 5, after V lost 10 bases and J lost 6 bases. Germline CDR1 is MDHEN and CDR2 is SYDVKM. The CDR3 consists of 14 residues. DNA for the CDR3: TGTGCCACCCGACTAGCGGGAGGGTCCAATGAGCAGTTCTTC. Its translation is CATRLAGGSNEQFF.

The genes are TRBV5-1 and TRBJ2-3, with 13 bases fitting TRBD2. The germline V gene has CDR1 SGHRS and CDR2 YFSETQ. The CDR3 has 16 amino acids. Trimming removed 2 bases from V and 1 base from J; junction bases left unmatched: 1. CDR3 DNA: TGCGCCAGCAGCTTCGGGACTAGCGGGGGCACAGATACGCAGTATTTT. Protein sequence: CASSFGTSGGTDTQYF.

The CDR3 here is CASSPTTGGELFF. For the CDR3, the DNA is TGTGCCAGCAGCCCTACAACGGGCGGGGAGCTGTTTTTT. The chain combines TRBV7-3 with TRBJ2-2; D call uncertain. Germline V CDR1 and CDR2: SGHTA, FQGTGA. The ends were cut back, 5 bases at V and 7 bases at J, with 11 bases in the middle. The CDR3 consists of 13 residues.

The chain recombines TRBV6-6 with TRBJ1-6, with D tentatively TRBD1 (5 bases). Germline values: CDR1 MNHNY, CDR2 SVGAGI (reference sequence). V shed 3 bases and J shed 6 bases, with 15 bases lying between them. The CDR3 runs 16 residues. In DNA, the CDR3 is TGTGCCAGCAGTTATTCCCGGGGGGGGATTAATTCACCCCTCCACTTT. Translating gives CASSYSRGGINSPLHF.

V and J are TRBV5-1 and TRBJ1-6, with TRBD1 matching 8 bases. Germline V CDR1 and CDR2: SGHRS, YFSETQ. With V trimmed by 3 bases and J by 6 bases, 5 bases remained unmatched. The CDR3 has 15 amino acids. Here the CDR3 reads CASSSTGTGNSPLHF. Here the CDR3 DNA reads TGCGCCAGCAGCTCGACCGGGACAGGTAATTCACCCCTCCACTTT.

For the CDR3, the DNA is TGCGCCAGCAGCCAAGATCTTTCCGGGAGGGTATTAAACAATGAGCAGTTCTTC. The encoded protein is CASSQDLSGRVLNNEQFF. V gene TRBV4-1 combines with J gene TRBJ2-1; 8 nucleotides match TRBD2. V lost 0 bases and J lost 5; bases outside the gene matches: 12. Per germline, CDR1 MGHRA and CDR2 YSYEKL. The CDR3 runs to 18 residues.

The chain joins TRBV11-2 to TRBJ2-2, with D hard to call. CDR3 length: 15 amino acids. Trimming stripped 2 bases from V and 5 bases from J, with 12 bases between. The germline gives CDR1 SGHAT, CDR2 FQNNGV. CDR3 loop: CASSLQPGWTGELFF. Written as DNA, the CDR3 is TGTGCCAGCAGCTTACAACCCGGGTGGACCGGGGAGCTGTTTTTT.

The V and J genes are TRBV28 and TRBJ2-3; 9 bases map to TRBD1. The junction had 8 bases not matched to a gene; V was cut back by 2 bases and J by 2 bases. The germline V gene encodes CDR1 MDHEN and CDR2 SYDVKM. The CDR3 is 17 amino acids. CDR3 amino acids: CASSLRGTGTFTDTQYF. The CDR3, as DNA: TGTGCCAGCAGTTTACGTGGGACAGGGACCTTCACAGATACGCAGTATTTT. The full variable domain, in which reference TRBV28 and TRBJ2-3 provide the parts outside the CDR3, is DVKVTQSSRYLVKRTGEKVFLECVQDMDHENMFWYRQDPGLGLRLIYFSYDVKMKEKGDIPEGYSVSREKKERFSLILESASTNQTSMYLCASSLRGTGTFTDTQYFGPGTRLTVL.

This clone was detected only a few times. The rearrangement links TRBV5-1 to TRBJ1-5, with D hard to call. Germline V gives CDR1 SGHRS, CDR2 YFSETQ. The CDR3 has 15 residues. Trimming stripped 4 bases from V and 4 bases from J, with 15 bases between. In nucleotides, the CDR3 is TGCGCCAGCAGCCTGGTCGGTGCCCAAAATCAGCCCCAGCATTTT. Its protein product is CASSLVGAQNQPQHF.

The CDR3 loop reads CASSPGLAGYNEQFF. CDR3 sequence (DNA): TGTGCCAGCAGCCCAGGACTAGCGGGATACAATGAGCAGTTCTTC. The chain has TRBV14 and TRBJ2-1; 12 bases match TRBD2. This CDR3 is built from 15 residues. The V and J ends lost 4 bases and 4 bases, in that order; junction bases with no gene match: 2. Germline values: CDR1 SGHDN, CDR2 FVKESK. Together with reference TRBV14 and TRBJ2-1, the CDR3 gives the full variable domain: EAGVTQFPSHSVIEKGQTVTLRCDPISGHDNLYWYRRVMGKEIKFLLHFVKESKQDESGMPNNRFLAERTGGTYSTLKVQPAELEDSGVYFCASSPGLAGYNEQFFGPGTRLTVL.

The gene calls are TRBV27 and TRBJ1-2, with 7 bases matching TRBD1. The germline V gene has CDR1 MNHEY and CDR2 SMNVEV (reference sequence). V gave up 5 bases and J gave up 3 bases; unmatched junction bases: 6. CDR3 length equals 14 residues. Written as DNA, the CDR3 is TGTGCCAGCAGTCGACAGGGATTAGACTATGGCTACACCTTC. Amino acids: CASSRQGLDYGYTF.

The chain uses TRBV4-1 and TRBJ2-3; possible D gene TRBD1, 5 bases. This CDR3 spans 14 amino acids. The V end was cut by 4 bases, the J end by 2 bases, with 10 bases between. The germline gives CDR1 MGHRA, CDR2 YSYEKL. The CDR3 DNA reads TGCGCCAGCAGCCTCAGGGCGAACACAGATACGCAGTATTTT. This codes for CASSLRANTDTQYF.

The chain uses TRBV19 and TRBJ2-7; 13 bases are shared with TRBD2. The CDR3 loop spans 15 amino acids. J was trimmed by 2 bases and V by 5 bases; bases with no gene match: 3. The germline gives CDR1 LNHDA, CDR2 SQIVND (reference sequence). CDR3 sequence: CASSSGLAGAYEQYF. The CDR3 DNA is TGTGCCAGTAGTTCCGGACTAGCGGGAGCCTACGAGCAGTACTTC.

This clone was seen a single time. This chain uses TRBV19 with TRBJ1-5, with D tentatively TRBD1 (6 bases). CDR1 and CDR2 from the germline V gene are LNHDA and SQIVND (reference sequence). This CDR3 has 16 amino acids. The V and J ends lost 3 bases and 3 bases respectively, with 15 bases between them. The CDR3 region is CASSIRQVTTNQPQHF. CDR3 DNA sequence: TGTGCCAGTAGTATTAGACAGGTAACAACCAATCAGCCCCAGCATTTT.

This chain connects TRBV28 to TRBJ2-7; TRBD1 matches 7 bases. Germline V lookup: CDR1 MDHEN, CDR2 SYDVKM. The CDR3 length is 13 residues. The V gene end was trimmed by 7 bases and the J gene end by 3 bases; junction bases not matched to a gene: 6. The DNA for the CDR3 is TGTGCCAGCACCCGGACAGGCCGCTACGAGCAGTACTTC. Protein: CASTRTGRYEQYF.

The chain combines TRBV5-1 with TRBJ2-2; a weak D match, TRBD2 (5 bases). Germline V lookup: CDR1 SGHRS, CDR2 YFSETQ. The CDR3 contains 15 residues. The V end lost 0 bases, the J end lost 4 bases, and 10 bases lay between the germline ends. Here the CDR3 reads CASSLGPGSTGELFF. The CDR3 DNA reads TGCGCCAGCAGCTTGGGTCCGGGGAGCACCGGGGAGCTGTTTTTT.

The V gene is TRBV30, the J gene TRBJ1-5; TRBD1 aligns across 8 bases. V lost 2 bases, J lost 5 bases, and 14 bases stayed unmatched. The CDR3 totals 17 residues. CDR1 GTSNPN and CDR2 SVGIG come from the germline V gene (reference sequence). CDR3 sequence reads: CAWSRAGGLVVDQPQHF. The CDR3, as DNA: TGTGCCTGGAGTCGGGCAGGGGGCTTGGTCGTGGATCAGCCCCAGCATTTT.

This chain joins TRBV2 and TRBJ2-3, with a tentative D call TRBD1 (6 bases). The CDR3 runs 14 residues. Trimming took off 6 bases at V and 1 base at J, with 11 bases between the two ends. The germline CDR1 and CDR2 sequences are SNHLY and FYNNEI. The CDR3 loop is CASRERTGTDTQYF. DNA for the CDR3: TGTGCCAGCAGGGAGCGGACAGGCACAGATACGCAGTATTTT.